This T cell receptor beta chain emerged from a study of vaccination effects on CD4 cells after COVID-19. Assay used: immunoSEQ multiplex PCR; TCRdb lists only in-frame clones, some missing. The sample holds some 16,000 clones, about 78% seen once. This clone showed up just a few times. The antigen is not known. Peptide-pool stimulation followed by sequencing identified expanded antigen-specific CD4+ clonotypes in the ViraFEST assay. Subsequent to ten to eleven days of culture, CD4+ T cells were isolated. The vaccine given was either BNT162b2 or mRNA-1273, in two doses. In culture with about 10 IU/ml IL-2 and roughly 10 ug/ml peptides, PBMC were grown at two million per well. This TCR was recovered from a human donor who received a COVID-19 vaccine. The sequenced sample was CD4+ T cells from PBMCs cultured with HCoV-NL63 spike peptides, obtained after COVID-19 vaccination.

In DNA form, the CDR3 reads TGTGCCTGGAGTCGCGCTTGGGGTCCTAACTATGGCTACACCTTC. It codes for CAWSRAWGPNYGYTF. V usage is TRBV30 and J usage is TRBJ1-2; D gene uncertain. The V end was cut by 2 bases, the J end by 0 bases, with 13 bases between. The germline gives CDR1 GTSNPN, CDR2 SVGIG (reference sequence). The CDR3 is made up of 15 amino acids.